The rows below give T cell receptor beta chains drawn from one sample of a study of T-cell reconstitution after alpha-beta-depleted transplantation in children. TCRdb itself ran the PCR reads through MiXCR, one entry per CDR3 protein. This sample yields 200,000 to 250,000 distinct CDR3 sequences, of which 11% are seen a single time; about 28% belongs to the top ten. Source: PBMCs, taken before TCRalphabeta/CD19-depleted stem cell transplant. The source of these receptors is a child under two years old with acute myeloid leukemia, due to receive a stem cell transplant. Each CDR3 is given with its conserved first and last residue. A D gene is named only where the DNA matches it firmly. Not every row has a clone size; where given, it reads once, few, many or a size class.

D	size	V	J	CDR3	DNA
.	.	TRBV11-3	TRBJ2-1	CASSLGPASTGWDEQFF	TGTGCCAGCAGCTTAGGCCCGGCGTCCACCGGGTGGGATGAGCAGTTCTTC
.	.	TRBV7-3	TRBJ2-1	CASSRSVGNEQFF	TGTGCCAGCAGCCGTTCGGTAGGGAATGAGCAGTTCTTC
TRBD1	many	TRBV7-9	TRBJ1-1	CASSSDRRTLKAFF	TGTGCCAGCAGCTCGGACAGGAGAACCTTGAAGGCTTTCTTT
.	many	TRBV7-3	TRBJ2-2	CASSRGGGTGELFF	TGTGCCAGCAGCAGAGGGGGAGGCACCGGGGAGCTGTTTTTT
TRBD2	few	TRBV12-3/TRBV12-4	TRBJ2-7	CASSLIGTSNEQYF	TGTGCCAGCAGTTTAATCGGGACTAGCAACGAGCAGTACTTC
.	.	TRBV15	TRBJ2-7	CATSRDPGLYEQYF	TGTGCCACCAGCAGAGATCCCGGACTCTACGAGCAGTACTTC
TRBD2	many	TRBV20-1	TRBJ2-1	CSASRRTSGYNEQFF	TGCAGTGCTTCCCGTCGGACTAGCGGTTACAATGAGCAGTTCTTC
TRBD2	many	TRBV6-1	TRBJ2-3	CASSATSEGEDTQYF	TGTGCCAGCAGTGCTACTAGCGAAGGGGAAGATACGCAGTATTTT
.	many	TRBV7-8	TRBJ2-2	CASSLDPSGELFF	TGTGCCAGCAGCTTAGATCCCTCCGGGGAGCTGTTTTTT
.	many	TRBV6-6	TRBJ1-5	CASSYSAGFQPQHF	TGTGCCAGCAGTTACTCAGCAGGGTTTCAGCCCCAGCATTTT
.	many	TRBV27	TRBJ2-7	CASSSKGEDSYEQYF	TGTGCCAGCAGCTCGAAGGGGGAGGACTCCTACGAGCAGTACTTC
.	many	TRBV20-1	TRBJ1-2	CSLSPTHGYTF	TGCAGTTTAAGCCCCACTCATGGCTACACCTTC
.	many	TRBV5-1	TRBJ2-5	CASNRDTQETQYF	TGCGCCAGCAACCGGGACACCCAAGAGACCCAGTACTTC
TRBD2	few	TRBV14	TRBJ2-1	CASSPLLAGGGNEQFF	TGTGCCAGCAGCCCGCTACTAGCGGGAGGGGGGAATGAGCAGTTCTTC
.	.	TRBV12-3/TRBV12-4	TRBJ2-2	CASRIRGNTGELFF	TGTGCCAGTCGGATCAGGGGCAACACCGGGGAGCTGTTTTTT
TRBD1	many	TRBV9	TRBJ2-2	CASSLKPQGVGTGELFF	TGTGCCAGCAGCCTAAAACCACAGGGGGTTGGAACCGGGGAGCTGTTTTTT
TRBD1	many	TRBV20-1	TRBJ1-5	CSAYWQGDQPQHF	TGCAGTGCCTATTGGCAGGGGGATCAGCCCCAGCATTTT
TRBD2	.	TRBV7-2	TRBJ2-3	CASSAGLAQYF	TGTGCCAGCAGCGCCGGACTAGCGCAGTATTTT
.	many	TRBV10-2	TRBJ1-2	CASGLHDGYTF	TGCGCCAGCGGATTACATGATGGCTACACCTTC
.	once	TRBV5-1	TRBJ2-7	CASSLGDSYSYEQYF	TGCGCCAGCAGCTTGGGGGACTCATATTCCTACGAGCAGTACTTC
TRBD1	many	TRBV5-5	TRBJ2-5	CASSLDAGTGVTQYF	TGTGCCAGCAGCTTGGACGCCGGGACAGGGGTGACCCAGTACTTC
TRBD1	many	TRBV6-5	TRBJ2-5	CASSFSQGRETQYF	TGTGCCAGCAGTTTCTCACAGGGGCGAGAGACCCAGTACTTC
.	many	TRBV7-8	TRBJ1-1	CASSLYPGHTEAFF	TGTGCCAGCAGCTTATATCCGGGCCACACTGAAGCTTTCTTT
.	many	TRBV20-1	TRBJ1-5	CSASIQRPDQPQHF	TGCAGTGCTAGTATACAGCGCCCTGATCAGCCCCAGCATTTT
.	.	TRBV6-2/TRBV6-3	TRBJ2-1	CTFSLGGGGSALYNEQFF	TGTACCTTCAGTTTAGGGGGGGGAGGGAGCGCCCTTTACAATGAGCAGTTCTTC
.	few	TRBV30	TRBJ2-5	CAWSKDYQETQYF	TGTGCCTGGAGTAAAGACTATCAAGAGACCCAGTACTTC
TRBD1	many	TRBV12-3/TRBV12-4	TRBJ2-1	CASRGGTGQGWLADYNEQFF	TGTGCCAGCAGAGGGGGGACGGGACAGGGTTGGCTAGCGGACTACAATGAGCAGTTCTTC
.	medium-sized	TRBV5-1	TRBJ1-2	CASSLVATEHGYTF	TGCGCCAGCAGCTTGGTGGCCACTGAACATGGCTACACCTTC
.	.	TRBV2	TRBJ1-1	CASSEEGGDMNTEAFF	TGTGCCAGTAGTGAAGAGGGGGGGGACATGAACACTGAAGCTTTCTTT
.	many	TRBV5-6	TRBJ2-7	CASSLVATYEQYF	TGTGCCAGCAGCTTGGTAGCGACCTACGAGCAGTACTTC
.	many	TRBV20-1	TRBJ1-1	CSARGMLNTEAFF	TGCAGTGCTAGAGGGATGTTGAACACTGAAGCTTTCTTT
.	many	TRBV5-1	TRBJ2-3	CASSLTLSDTQYF	TGCGCCAGCAGCCTAACGTTATCTGATACGCAGTATTTT
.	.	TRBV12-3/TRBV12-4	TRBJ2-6	CASKATGAGANVLTF	TGTGCCAGCAAAGCAACAGGTGCTGGGGCCAACGTCCTGACTTTC
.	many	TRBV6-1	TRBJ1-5	CASSHNRASGSQPQHF	TGTGCCAGCAGTCATAACAGGGCGAGCGGGAGTCAGCCCCAGCATTTT
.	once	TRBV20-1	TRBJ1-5	CSVSVGNQPQHF	TGCAGTGTCAGCGTGGGTAATCAGCCCCAGCATTTT